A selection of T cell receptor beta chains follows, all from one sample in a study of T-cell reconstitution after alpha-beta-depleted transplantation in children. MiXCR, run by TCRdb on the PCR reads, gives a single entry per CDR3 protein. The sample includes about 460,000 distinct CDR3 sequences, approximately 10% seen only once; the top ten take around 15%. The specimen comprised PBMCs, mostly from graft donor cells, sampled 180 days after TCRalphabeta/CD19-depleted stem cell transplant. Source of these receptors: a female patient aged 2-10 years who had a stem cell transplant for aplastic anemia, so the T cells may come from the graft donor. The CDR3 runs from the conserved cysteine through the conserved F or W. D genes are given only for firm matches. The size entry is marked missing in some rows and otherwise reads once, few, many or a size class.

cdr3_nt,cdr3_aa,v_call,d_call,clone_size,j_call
TGTGCCAGCAGCCTAACAGGGGTTTGGGCCGGGGAGCTGTTTTTT,CASSLTGVWAGELFF,TRBV6-1,TRBD1,-,TRBJ2-2
TGCAGCGTGGGGACGGGTGGAAACACCATATATTTT,CSVGTGGNTIYF,TRBV29-1,-,few,TRBJ1-3
TGTGCCAGCAGTTACCAGCCACCGAGACAGGGTTCGGATGCTTTCTTT,CASSYQPPRQGSDAFF,TRBV6-2/TRBV6-3,TRBD1,-,TRBJ1-1
TGTGCCAGCAGTTTGGCAGGGGGCGAGGGCTATGGCTACACCTTC,CASSLAGGEGYGYTF,TRBV28,TRBD1,-,TRBJ1-2
TGTGCCAGCAGTTTGCGCACTAGGACCTACGAGCAGTACTTC,CASSLRTRTYEQYF,TRBV28,-,many,TRBJ2-7
TGCAGCGTACTCAAGGGTGGCAGGGGGACGCGTGAGCAGTTCTTC,CSVLKGGRGTREQFF,TRBV29-1,TRBD1,few,TRBJ2-1
TGTGCCAGCAGCTCCCGGCCAGGGAATAATTCACCCCTCCACTTT,CASSSRPGNNSPLHF,TRBV7-3,-,many,TRBJ1-6
TGTGCCAGCAGCTCCTTTGGGGTTAGCACAGATACGCAGTATTTT,CASSSFGVSTDTQYF,TRBV7-8,-,few,TRBJ2-3
TGCGCCAGCAGCCAGTTTAACGGGCCATCTTGGGGCAATCAGCCCCAGCATTTT,CASSQFNGPSWGNQPQHF,TRBV4-3,-,few,TRBJ1-5
TGTGCCAGCAACCAGGACAGAGCGAACTATGGCTACACCTTC,CASNQDRANYGYTF,TRBV6-1,-,-,TRBJ1-2
TGTGCCAGTAGTCCGGGACAGGGAGGACTGAATGAGCAGTTCTTC,CASSPGQGGLNEQFF,TRBV19,TRBD1,-,TRBJ2-1
TGCAGTGCGCGGCTGGGGGTGAGGTATGGCTACACCTTC,CSARLGVRYGYTF,TRBV20-1,-,few,TRBJ1-2
TGTGCCAGCAGTCGTCCTAGGGCTAGGGGCCTCCAAGAGACCCAGTACTTC,CASSRPRARGLQETQYF,TRBV28,-,many,TRBJ2-5
TGTGCCAGCAGCGCCTATAACACCGGGGAGCTGTTTTTT,CASSAYNTGELFF,TRBV11-2,-,few,TRBJ2-2
TGTGCCAGCAGCCTCGGCCCGGGACAGGGGGACACCGGGGAGCTGTTTTTT,CASSLGPGQGDTGELFF,TRBV3-1,TRBD1,-,TRBJ2-2
TGTGCCAGCAGCTTTCCCGGGTACAATGAGCAGTTCTTC,CASSFPGYNEQFF,TRBV11-2,-,-,TRBJ2-1
TGCGCCAGCAGGTGGGGACTAGCGGGAGATCTTACCGGGGAGCTGTTTTTT,CASRWGLAGDLTGELFF,TRBV5-1,TRBD2,few,TRBJ2-2
TGTGCCAGCAGTTTGACAGGGGTATTGGGGTATAGCAATCAGCCCCAGCATTTT,CASSLTGVLGYSNQPQHF,TRBV27,TRBD1,-,TRBJ1-5
TGTGCCACCAGCAGGGAAAGGGGGACCTACGAGCAGTACTTC,CATSRERGTYEQYF,TRBV15,-,-,TRBJ2-7
TGTGCCAGCAGCCCTGTAGCGGGACCCACAGATACGCAGTATTTT,CASSPVAGPTDTQYF,TRBV7-9,TRBD2,few,TRBJ2-3
TGCAGTGCTAGAGCACTAGCGGGGGGGCCAAAAGATACGCAGTATTTT,CSARALAGGPKDTQYF,TRBV20-1,TRBD2,-,TRBJ2-3
TGTGCCAGCAGCCAACTAGCGGCCCTCAATGAGCAGTTCTTC,CASSQLAALNEQFF,TRBV3-1,TRBD2,-,TRBJ2-1
TGTGCCACCAGCAGAGTCCCCGCTCGGGGGGTGACACATGGCTACACCTTC,CATSRVPARGVTHGYTF,TRBV15,-,many,TRBJ1-2